This T cell receptor (beta chain) was captured in a study of CD8 T cells in Susac syndrome (dated by TCRdb to the late 2010s). In terms of the full investigation: Among the Susac syndrome patients who were sequenced, clinically active disease was present in more than 5 and clinical remission was observed in roughly eight. At blood withdrawal, Susac syndrome patients were either therapy-naive, taking corticosteroids (in some cases with IVIg as well), or taking IVIg alone. Repertoire sequencing was used to test whether CD8+ T cell activation and differentiation in Susac syndrome was antigen driven.

The investigation overall reported the following: No clonal expansion was detected in the CD4+ T cell repertoire of Susac syndrome patients. The number of individuals in the TCR sequencing and HLA analysis was recognized as being relatively small.

Trimming leaves V shorter by 6 bases and J shorter by 0 bases, with the junction holding 1 base beyond the gene matches. Taken from the germline V gene, the CDR1 and CDR2 loops are SQVTM and ANQGSEA. The CDR3 contains 13 residues, cysteine and phenylalanine counted. The kept DNA is CDR3 alone, 39 bases in frame from the first base. Note on this clonotype: The antigen this receptor binds is unknown. Base qualities are missing; no much larger clone stands one base away.

Peripheral blood CD8+ and CD4+ T cells from healthy donors, Susac syndrome patients and multiple sclerosis patients were profiled by high-throughput TCR beta sequencing. Recently defined diagnostic criteria for definite or probable disease were met by the Susac syndrome patients. Bulk CD8+ and CD4+ T cells were purified by magnetic negative isolation, whereas CD8+ TEMRA cells were enriched by FACS. Blood was collected in EDTA tubes and processed within 24 hours, with PBMCs isolated through density gradient centrifugation. PBMCs intended for TCR sequencing were cryopreserved in liquid nitrogen and thawed later in a water bath at 37 degrees C. The sorted or isolated CD4+, CD8+ and CD8+ TEMRA cells had a purity of 90% or higher. RNA was extracted using the RNeasy kit, and about 0.45 to 1 microgram was reverse transcribed with random hexamers. The immunoSEQ multiplex PCR assay, covering 54 Vbeta and 13 Jbeta segments, was used to amplify TCR beta CDR3 regions. PCR amplification bias was corrected by using a synthetic template baseline for primer optimization and computational correction. On the study's bioinformatics: Only productive sequences were kept, with reads annotated to V, D and J genes according to IMGT and analyzed in immunoSEQ Analyzer. To calculate clonality, Shannon entropy was normalized by log2 of the number of productive unique sequences and then subtracted from one. For each patient and control, public and private clones were evaluated within the 100 most prevalent clones. Clones were defined as Susac-specific if absent from the healthy and MS cohorts, from around 1,000 published viral clones and from other ImmuneACCESS disease sequences. TCRdb reworked the public reads: Q25 trimming with fastp, MiXCR clone assembly, productive beta chains retained. Rows merge per CDR3 protein into single entries with the most common DNA and genes. TCRdb's processing, not the authors' own work, is the source of the V and J calls. The sample profile shows roughly 250,000 distinct CDR3 sequences; approximately 95% of them were found once. About 0.094% of the sample is held by the ten biggest clonotypes.

This receptor chain uses TRBV29-1 and TRBJ1-3; TRBD1 fits 8 bases in the junction. Sequencing used CD4+ T cells from PBMCs. This receptor was identified in a human donor with Susac syndrome. The CDR3 sequence is CSVGTGSGNTIYF. DNA sequence: TGCAGCGTCGGGACAGGCTCTGGAAACACCATATATTTT.